This T cell receptor beta chain was observed in a study of vaccination and CD4 T cells after COVID-19. As for the study in general: Overlapping SARS-CoV-2, HCoV-NL63, HCoV-OC43 and HCoV-229E spike peptides were used to stimulate cells.

Sequencing of the DNA from cultured CD4+ T cells was carried out with the Oncomine TCR Beta short-read assay. TCRdb redid the calling of the PCR reads with MiXCR, one entry per CDR3 protein. The sample records roughly 13,000 distinct CDR3 sequences, 55% being singletons. Treatment indicated: approximately nine-day PBMC culture with coronavirus spike peptide pools or control peptides (ViraFEST assay). Wells that each held a few million PBMCs were cultured with roughly 9.5 IU/ml IL-2 and 7.5 to 10 ug/ml peptide pools. Half of the medium was exchanged for fresh IL-2 medium, first on day 3 and then on day 7. The germline gives CDR1 DFQATT, CDR2 SNEGSKA (reference sequence). Trimming cost V 6 bases and J 4 bases; bases outside gene matches: 9. The CDR3 is 14 amino acids. Broader study findings: Spike mono-reactive clones accounted for 304 of the 307 vaccine-specific clones found in convalescent patients.

This clonotype came up a few times. The antigen is not known. The sample taken for sequencing was CD4+ T cells from blood, cultured in vitro. The J gene is TRBJ1-2, the V gene TRBV20-1, with 9 bases identical to TRBD1. The clonotype was recovered from a human donor who had recovered from COVID-19. CDR3 residues: CSADRDREVYGYTF. DNA of the CDR3: TGCAGTGCCGATAGGGACAGGGAAGTCTATGGCTACACCTTC.